This T cell receptor (beta chain) was sequenced during a study of OX40 agonist ivuxolimab in advanced cancers. The CDR3 extends over 13 amino acids. Per germline, CDR1 SGHTA and CDR2 FQGNSA. Trimming left V 5 bases short and J 3 bases short, with 10 bases between. The table came from immunoSEQ multiplex PCR; TCRdb's copy has only in-frame clones and leaves some out. The data contain roughly 41,000 clones, 88% of them singletons. This clonotype originated in an adult with an advanced solid tumor such as melanoma, head and neck, liver or kidney cancer. The chain carries TRBV7-2 and TRBJ1-1; D gene uncertain. Material: CD4+ or CD8+ T cells sorted from blood, obtained in a trial of the OX40 agonist ivuxolimab. DNA for the CDR3: TGTGCCAGCAGCCCATATATCGACACTGAAGCTTTCTTT. Encoded protein: CASSPYIDTEAFF.